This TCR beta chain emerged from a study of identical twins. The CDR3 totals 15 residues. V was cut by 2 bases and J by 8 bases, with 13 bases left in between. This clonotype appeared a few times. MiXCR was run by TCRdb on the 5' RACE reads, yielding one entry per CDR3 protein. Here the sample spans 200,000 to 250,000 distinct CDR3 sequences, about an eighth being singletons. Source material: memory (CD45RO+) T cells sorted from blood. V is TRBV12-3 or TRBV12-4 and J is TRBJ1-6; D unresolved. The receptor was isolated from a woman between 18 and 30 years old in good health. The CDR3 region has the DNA TGTGCCAGCAGTTTAAGGGCTGCTGATTATTCACCCCTCCACTTT. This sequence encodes CASSLRAADYSPLHF.